Here is one T cell receptor beta chain with its context. Its target is unknown. Germline CDR1 reads MDHEN; CDR2 reads SYDVKM. The V segment lost 6 bases and the J segment 3 bases; nucleotides outside the gene matches: 6. This CDR3 has 15 residues. The record originates from a study of cytomegalovirus exposure and HLA in healthy donors. Across the whole study: Prior work identified around 120 million unique TCR beta sequences in around 170 million T cells. General study results and limits: An analysis was carried out at a later point. It showed that HLA-associated TCR beta chains were more clonally expanded than equally common non-associated chains.

PCR amplification relied on 60 Vbeta primers (plus 13 Jbeta primers). Repertoires were generated with immunoSEQ multiplex PCR, while TCRdb's copy carries only in-frame clones and drops some. Among approximately 120,000 clones listed, 17% were seen once. The TCR comes from a female donor in good health and CMV-seropositive. The specimen was PBMCs. This chain links TRBV28 with TRBJ2-7; 12 nucleotides match TRBD2. For the CDR3, the DNA is TGTGCCAGCAGATCCGGACTAGCGGGGTACTACGAGCAGTACTTC. Translating it yields CASRSGLAGYYEQYF.